This T cell receptor (beta chain) derives from a study of shared clonotypes between healthy human individuals. Study outcomes and limitations: Generation probabilities of non-shared clonotypes were lower (relative to those shared by all four donors).

With V trimmed by 4 bases and J by 4 bases, 1 base remained unmatched. Germline assignment: CDR1 SGHDN and CDR2 FVKESK. This CDR3 contains 13 residues. As regards this clone: Its antigen is as yet unknown.

The authors combined CD45RO+ cells with CCR7-negative CD45RA+ TemRA cells as CD8 memory. Generated by immunoSEQ multiplex PCR, the TCRdb table keeps only in-frame clones and is missing some. The sample has approximately 400,000 clones, 96% seen once. This receptor was obtained from a man under 40 in good health. Sequenced sample: memory CD8+ T cells sorted from blood. The subset was: CD45RO+ cells pooled with CCR7-negative TemRA cells. The V gene is TRBV14, the J gene TRBJ2-3; 8 bases align to TRBD2. The CDR3 DNA reads as TGTGCCAGCAGCCGAGCGGGAGCAGATACGCAGTATTTT. Protein sequence: CASSRAGADTQYF.